The 20 T cell receptor beta chains below all came from one sample that was sequenced in a study of CD8 T cells in ankylosing spondylitis. In TCRdb, the 5' RACE reads were re-called with MiXCR into one record per CDR3 protein. The sample lists 25,000 to 40,000 distinct CDR3 sequences; about 7.2% were seen once. What was sequenced was blood, either unsorted or a sorted T cell fraction (not recorded which). The receptors stem from a male donor with ankylosing spondylitis or in good health (not recorded which).

There are a few counts of this clonotype. The rearrangement links TRBV7-9 to TRBJ1-2, with D unclear. Germline V lookup: CDR1 SEHNR, CDR2 FQNEAQ (reference sequence). The CDR3 totals 12 residues. The germline V and J ends were trimmed by 5 bases and 8 bases, with 12 bases remaining between them. The CDR3 region has the DNA TGTGCCAGCAGCCTACCATTAGGCGGCTACACCTTC. It yields the protein CASSLPLGGYTF.

This clonotype was recorded many times. This chain connects TRBV5-1 to TRBJ2-2; D is undetermined. Germline V gives CDR1 SGHRS, CDR2 YFSETQ. This CDR3 contains 12 residues. V gave up 3 bases and J gave up 6 bases, with 6 bases separating them. The CDR3 protein is CASSWQAGELFF. The CDR3 DNA sequence: TGCGCCAGCAGCTGGCAAGCCGGGGAGCTGTTTTTT.

The chain recombines TRBV3-1 with TRBJ2-1; possibly TRBD2 for D (6 bases). The CDR3 runs 19 residues. Looked up from germline, CDR1 is LGHDT and CDR2 is YNNKEL (reference sequence). The CDR3 coding sequence is TGTACCTTCTGCTCCCTCAGCGGGCGGGGACCGGGCTATCTCAATGAGCAGTTCTTC. Its protein is CTFCSLSGRGPGYLNEQFF.

By proportion, this clonotype is medium-sized (0.01 to 0.1%). The chain links TRBV6-5 to TRBJ2-7, with D uncertain. The V gene lost 1 base and the J gene lost 5 bases, with 3 bases spanning the gap. Germline loops: CDR1 MNHEY, CDR2 SVGAGI. CDR3 size: 11 residues. The CDR3 region is CASSYFDEQYF. Here the CDR3 DNA reads TGTGCCAGCAGTTACTTCGACGAGCAGTACTTC.

By share, this clonotype counts as hyperexpanded. The chain is built from TRBV28 and TRBJ1-6, with TRBD1 identical over 8 bases. V dropped 5 bases and J dropped 6; count of bases not matched to a gene: 6. Germline V gene sequence: CDR1 MDHEN, CDR2 SYDVKM. CDR3 length: 15 amino acids. CDR3 DNA: TGTGCCAGCAGTCCGGGGACAGGAGTTAATTCACCCCTCCACTTT. This sequence encodes CASSPGTGVNSPLHF.

This clonotype has a count of ten or more. The rearrangement uses TRBV3-1 and TRBJ1-1; no firm D call. Trimming took 3 bases from V and 1 from J, leaving 3 bases between them. Germline V gene sequence: CDR1 LGHDT, CDR2 YNNKEL (reference sequence). This CDR3 spans 12 amino acids. The CDR3 protein is CASSHRNTEAFF. In nucleotides, the CDR3 is TGTGCCAGCAGCCACAGGAACACTGAAGCTTTCTTT. Full variable domain (outside the CDR3, taken from reference TRBV3-1 and TRBJ1-1): DTAVSQTPKYLVTQMGNDKSIKCEQNLGHDTMYWYKQDSKKFLKIMFSYNNKELIINETVPNRFSPKSPDKAHLNLHINSLELGDSAVYFCASSHRNTEAFFGQGTRLTVV.

This clonotype was seen repeatedly, ten times or more. The DNA for the CDR3 is TGTGCCAGCGTAGCCGCCTACGAGCAGTACTTC. Its protein product is CASVAAYEQYF. V is TRBV6-1 and J is TRBJ2-7; D is uncertain. Trimming took 8 bases from V and 2 from J, leaving 7 bases between them. Germline V gene lookup returns CDR1 MNHNS and CDR2 SASEGT. The CDR3 has 11 amino acids.

In this sample, this clonotype turned up many times. The chain employs TRBV20-1 and TRBJ2-5; D is ambiguous. Per the germline V gene, CDR1 is DFQATT and CDR2 is SNEGSKA (reference sequence). Trimming took off 3 bases at V and 4 bases at J, with 12 bases between the two ends. The CDR3 contains 13 residues. This CDR3 reads CSASDGPRETQYF. As DNA, the CDR3 is TGCAGTGCTAGCGACGGGCCTCGAGAGACCCAGTACTTC.

V is TRBV4-1 and J is TRBJ2-1; the match to TRBD2 covers 9 bases. V was pared by 4 bases and J by 8 bases, with 6 bases of the junction left unmatched. This CDR3 is built from 14 residues. Germline lookup yields CDR1 MGHRA and CDR2 YSYEKL. The CDR3 region is CASSPGTSLHEQFF. DNA for the CDR3: TGCGCCAGCAGCCCCGGGACTAGCCTCCATGAGCAGTTCTTC.

Only a few counts were recorded for this clonotype. The V and J genes are TRBV19 and TRBJ2-2; 8 bases agree with TRBD2. This CDR3 is 13 amino acids long. J lost 5 bases, V lost 8 bases, and 4 bases had no gene match. Looked up from germline, CDR1 is LNHDA and CDR2 is SQIVND (reference sequence). CDR3 sequence reads: CASRTSPTGELFF. The CDR3 bases are TGTGCCAGTCGGACTAGCCCTACCGGGGAGCTGTTTTTT.

This clonotype was counted many times. The chain combines TRBV7-9 with TRBJ2-1, with 10 bases matching TRBD2. Trimming removed 1 base from V and 9 bases from J; junction bases left unmatched: 6. The CDR3 covers 15 residues. The germline gives CDR1 SEHNR, CDR2 FQNEAQ (reference sequence). In DNA, the CDR3 is TGTGCCAGCAGCTTAGTTTCTAGCGGGAGTCTTGAGCAGTTCTTC. Protein product: CASSLVSSGSLEQFF.

The sample holds many counts of this clonotype. The J gene is TRBJ2-1, the V gene TRBV20-1, with D uncertain. The CDR3 runs to 14 residues. CDR1 is DFQATT and CDR2 is SNEGSKA in the germline V gene (reference sequence). The V and J ends lost 1 base and 2 bases respectively, with 9 bases between them. The chain's CDR3 is CSARGLGPYNEQFF. Here the CDR3 DNA reads TGCAGTGCTAGAGGCCTAGGGCCCTACAATGAGCAGTTCTTC.

This clonotype has more than one count but fewer than ten. The chain combines TRBV5-8 with TRBJ2-7; maybe TRBD2 (6 bases). V shed 5 bases and J shed 3 bases, with 12 bases lying between them. Germline V gives CDR1 SGHTS, CDR2 YDEGEE. The CDR3 length is 13 residues. Written as DNA, the CDR3 is TGTGCCAGCAGACCGGGGCGGGACTACGAGCAGTACTTC. Amino acids: CASRPGRDYEQYF.

This clonotype was counted a single time. This chain uses TRBV20-1 with TRBJ2-1, with 8 bases matching TRBD2. The germline gives CDR1 DFQATT, CDR2 SNEGSKA (reference sequence). The V and J ends lost 6 bases and 10 bases, in that order; junction bases with no gene match: 5. The CDR3 length is 11 residues. The chain's CDR3 is CSAQREWEQFF. CDR3 sequence (DNA): TGCAGTGCGCAGCGGGAGTGGGAGCAGTTCTTC.

There are many counts of this clonotype. V and J are TRBV12-5 and TRBJ2-5; 7 bases are shared with TRBD1. V lost 1 base, J lost 2 bases, and 4 bases stayed unmatched. There are 15 residues in the CDR3. From germline, CDR1 is LGHNT and CDR2 FRNRAP. CDR3 in amino acids: CASGLDRGRQETQYF. The CDR3 region has the DNA TGTGCTAGTGGTTTGGACAGGGGAAGACAAGAGACCCAGTACTTC. Full variable domain (rest looked up from reference TRBV12-5 and TRBJ2-5): DARVTQTPRHKVTEMGQEVTMRCQPILGHNTVFWYRQTMMQGLELLAYFRNRAPLDDSGMPKDRFSAEMPDATLATLKIQPSEPRDSAVYFCASGLDRGRQETQYFGPGTRLLVL.

This clonotype was recorded at least ten times. The chain is built from TRBV3-1 and TRBJ2-3; 9 bases are a match to TRBD1. CDR3 length equals 19 residues. Trimming removed 3 bases from V and 8 bases from J; junction bases left unmatched: 21. Germline assignment: CDR1 LGHDT and CDR2 YNNKEL (reference sequence). The CDR3 reads CASSQHPGAGTGPGGTQYF. CDR3 bases: TGTGCCAGCAGCCAGCATCCCGGCGCCGGGACAGGGCCCGGCGGTACGCAGTATTTT.

This clonotype has at least ten counts. V gene TRBV28 combines with J gene TRBJ2-7, with 9 bases that match TRBD2. After removal of 7 bases from V and 4 bases from J, the junction contained 14 bases not matched to a gene. The V gene's germline CDR1 is MDHEN and CDR2 SYDVKM. The CDR3 extends over 16 amino acids. The CDR3 sequence is CASISSVASGDYEQYF. The DNA for the CDR3 is TGTGCCAGCATCTCATCGGTGGCTAGCGGGGATTACGAGCAGTACTTC. Filled out from reference TRBV28 and TRBJ2-7, the complete variable domain reads DVKVTQSSRYLVKRTGEKVFLECVQDMDHENMFWYRQDPGLGLRLIYFSYDVKMKEKGDIPEGYSVSREKKERFSLILESASTNQTSMYLCASISSVASGDYEQYFGPGTRLTVT.

In this sample, this clonotype turned up many times. The gene calls are TRBV10-3 and TRBJ2-3; no reliable D call. The length of the CDR3 is 12 residues. Trimming removed 0 bases from V and 6 bases from J, with 4 bases in between. Germline CDR1 reads ENHRY; CDR2 reads SYGVKD. This CDR3 reads CAISESGDTQYF. CDR3 sequence (DNA): TGTGCCATCAGTGAGTCGGGGGATACGCAGTATTTT.

This clonotype was seen at least ten times. A much larger clone lies a single base off, so this may be a read error. The rearrangement links TRBV5-1 to TRBJ1-2; D gene uncertain. Germline V gene data show CDR1 as SGHRS and CDR2 as YFSETQ. The CDR3 runs to 14 residues. The V end lost 4 bases, the J end lost 8 bases, and 18 bases lay between the germline ends. This CDR3 is CASSAGPSGDGYTF. The CDR3 nucleotides read TGCGCCAGCAGCGCCGGCCCCTCGGGTGACGGCTACACCTTC.

Sample share makes this clonotype medium-sized. The CDR3 sequence is CSARDFYTGELFF. CDR3 bases: TGCAGTGCTAGGGACTTCTACACCGGGGAGCTGTTTTTT. The genes are TRBV20-1 and TRBJ2-2; D might be TRBD2 (5 bases). CDR1 DFQATT and CDR2 SNEGSKA come from the germline V gene (reference sequence). This CDR3 has 13 residues. With 3 bases removed from V and 3 bases from J, the gap between germline ends came to 8 bases.